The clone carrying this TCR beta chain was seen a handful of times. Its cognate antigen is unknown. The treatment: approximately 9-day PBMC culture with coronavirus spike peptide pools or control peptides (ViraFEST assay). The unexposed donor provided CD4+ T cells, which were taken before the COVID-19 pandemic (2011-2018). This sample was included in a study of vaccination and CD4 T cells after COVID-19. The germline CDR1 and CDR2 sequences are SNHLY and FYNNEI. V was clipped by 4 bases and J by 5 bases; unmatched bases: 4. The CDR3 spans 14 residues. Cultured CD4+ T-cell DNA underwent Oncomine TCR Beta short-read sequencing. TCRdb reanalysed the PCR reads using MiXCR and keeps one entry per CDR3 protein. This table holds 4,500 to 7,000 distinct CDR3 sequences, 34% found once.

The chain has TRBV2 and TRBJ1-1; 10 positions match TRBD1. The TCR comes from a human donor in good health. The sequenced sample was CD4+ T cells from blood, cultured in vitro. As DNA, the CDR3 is TGTGCCAGCAGTGGACAGGGGGCCCGGACTGAAGCTTTCTTT. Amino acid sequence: CASSGQGARTEAFF.